Listed below are T cell receptor beta chains from one sample, sequenced in a study of CD8 T cells in ankylosing spondylitis. TCRdb reprocessed the 5' RACE reads with MiXCR, giving one entry per CDR3 protein. Among some 37,000 distinct CDR3 sequences listed, 16% were seen once. The sequencing sample was made of blood. The origin of the receptors is a male donor with ankylosing spondylitis or in good health (not recorded which). The CDR3 runs from the conserved cysteine through the conserved F or W. The order of the fields is clone size, J gene, V gene, D gene, CDR3 DNA, CDR3 protein. The D gene is left open where the match is weak. Only part of the rows carry a size: once, few, many, or a class if the clone is expanded.

>-|TRBJ2-3|TRBV4-3|TRBD2
TGCGCCAGCAGCCAGCGTACTAGCGGGGGAGATACGCAGTATTTT
CASSQRTSGGDTQYF
>few|TRBJ2-7|TRBV20-1|-
TGCAGTGCTAGAGATACCCTCGGGTACGAGCAGTACTTC
CSARDTLGYEQYF
>-|TRBJ1-1|TRBV5-1|-
TGCGCCAGCAGCCGAGACAGATTGAACACTGAAGCTTTCTTT
CASSRDRLNTEAFF
>few|TRBJ2-1|TRBV11-1|-
TGTGCCAGCAGCTTTAACTCCTACAATGAGCAGTTCTTC
CASSFNSYNEQFF
>-|TRBJ2-4|TRBV18|TRBD1
TGTGCCAGCTCACCCCTCAGACAGGGGGGTTCCAAAAACATTCAGTACTTC
CASSPLRQGGSKNIQYF
>few|TRBJ2-3|TRBV2|TRBD2
TGTGCCAGCAGGGGGGGAAGACTAGCGGGGGGCCCAGATACGCAGTATTTT
CASRGGRLAGGPDTQYF
>-|TRBJ2-2|TRBV6-2/TRBV6-3|-
TGTGCCAGCAGTTACTCCCCAGGGGCCGACGGAGTTTACACCGGGGAGCTGTTTTTT
CASSYSPGADGVYTGELFF
>few|TRBJ2-2|TRBV11-2|TRBD1
TGTGCCAGCAGCTTAGGACAGGGTAACACCGGGGAGCTGTTTTTT
CASSLGQGNTGELFF
>-|TRBJ2-1|TRBV15|TRBD2
TGTGCCACCAGCATCGGGACTAGCGGCCAAAATGAGCAGTTCTTC
CATSIGTSGQNEQFF
>-|TRBJ2-1|TRBV5-5|-
TGTGCCAGCACCTCTGTATGGCTTCAGGATGAGCAGTTCTTC
CASTSVWLQDEQFF
>-|TRBJ2-2|TRBV7-2|-
TGTGCCAGCAGCCCACGGCTAGGTGACACCGGGGAGCTGTTTTTT
CASSPRLGDTGELFF
>few|TRBJ2-7|TRBV5-1|-
TGCGCCAGCAGTGACATGAGCTCCTACGAGCAGTACTTC
CASSDMSSYEQYF
>-|TRBJ2-3|TRBV12-3/TRBV12-4|-
TGTGCCAGCAGTTTAGGGGTCGGGGACACAGATACGCAGTATTTT
CASSLGVGDTDTQYF
>-|TRBJ2-3|TRBV6-2/TRBV6-3|TRBD2
TGTGCCAGCAGACTGACTAGCGGGAGGAGATCAGATACGCAGTATTTT
CASRLTSGRRSDTQYF
>-|TRBJ2-2|TRBV12-3/TRBV12-4|-
TGTGCCAGCAGGGGGGCGGGCACCGGGGAGCTGTTTTTT
CASRGAGTGELFF
>-|TRBJ2-3|TRBV7-2|-
TGTGCCAGCAGCTTCAGGAGAACCACAGATACGCAGTATTTT
CASSFRRTTDTQYF
>-|TRBJ1-3|TRBV7-9|-
TGTGCCAGCACCACCCCGGGGGCTGGAAACACCATATATTTT
CASTTPGAGNTIYF
>once|TRBJ2-3|TRBV6-2/TRBV6-3|TRBD2
TGTGCCAGCAGTGAGAGCGGGGCTAGCACAGATACGCAGTATTTT
CASSESGASTDTQYF
>-|TRBJ2-3|TRBV7-9|TRBD2
TGTGCCAGTAGATCCCGGGGGGATATAGATACGCAGTATTTT
CASRSRGDIDTQYF
>-|TRBJ1-4|TRBV7-2|-
TGTGCCAGCAGCCCAGTCCAGGGCGAGGATGAAAAACTGTTTTTT
CASSPVQGEDEKLFF
>few|TRBJ2-2|TRBV20-1|TRBD2
TGCAGTGCTAGACTAGCGGGAAGACCTACCGGGGAGCTGTTTTTT
CSARLAGRPTGELFF
>-|TRBJ2-2|TRBV7-2|-
TGTGCCAGCAGCCCATCGCACAGATCGAACACCGGGGAGCTGTTTTTT
CASSPSHRSNTGELFF
>few|TRBJ2-2|TRBV29-1|-
TGCAGCGTTCGAAGCGGTCAGAACACCGGGGAGCTGTTTTTT
CSVRSGQNTGELFF
>-|TRBJ2-7|TRBV20-1|TRBD2
TGCAGTGCTAGAGGATCTAGCGGGGGGTCCTACGAGCAGTACTTC
CSARGSSGGSYEQYF
>-|TRBJ1-1|TRBV12-3/TRBV12-4|-
TGTGCCAGCAGTTTTCGGAACAGAGACGAAGCTTTCTTT
CASSFRNRDEAFF
>few|TRBJ2-3|TRBV4-3|TRBD2
TGCGCCAGCAGCCGAATAGCGGGGCCCACAGATACGCAGTATTTT
CASSRIAGPTDTQYF
>-|TRBJ1-3|TRBV12-3/TRBV12-4|-
TGTGCCAGCAGTTTCCTTACCGGCAGCTCCGGAAACACCATATATTTT
CASSFLTGSSGNTIYF
>-|TRBJ2-4|TRBV28|TRBD2
TGTGCCAGCAGTTTATTGAGACTAGCGGAGGCCAAAAACATTCAGTACTTC
CASSLLRLAEAKNIQYF
>many|TRBJ2-3|TRBV12-3/TRBV12-4|-
TGTGCCAGCAGTTTATCCCAGCGCACAGATACGCAGTATTTT
CASSLSQRTDTQYF
>few|TRBJ2-1|TRBV29-1|-
TGCAGCGTTAAGGGAAGCTCCTACAATGAGCAGTTCTTC
CSVKGSSYNEQFF
>many|TRBJ2-3|TRBV6-5|-
TGTGCCAGCACCGAAAGCGGGACAAGCACAGATACGCAGTATTTT
CASTESGTSTDTQYF
>many|TRBJ2-1|TRBV7-9|-
TGTGCCAGCAGCTTAGTGGCTAATGAGCAGTTCTTC
CASSLVANEQFF
>-|TRBJ1-1|TRBV15|-
TGTGCCACCAGCAGAGCAATGGGGGGCGCAGAAGCTTTCTTT
CATSRAMGGAEAFF
>few|TRBJ2-2|TRBV29-1|TRBD2
TGCAGCGCCGGGACTAGCGGGAGTTCCGGGGAGCTGTTTTTT
CSAGTSGSSGELFF
>-|TRBJ2-3|TRBV6-2/TRBV6-3|-
TGTGCCAGCAGTTACAGAGACACAGATACGCAGTATTTT
CASSYRDTDTQYF
>-|TRBJ2-1|TRBV10-3|-
TGTGCCATCAGTTTGGCGGGGAATGAGCAGTTCTTC
CAISLAGNEQFF
>-|TRBJ2-2|TRBV6-5|TRBD2
TGTGCCAGCAGTTTGTCTGCGTTGGCGGGGGGGTACACCGGGGAGCTGTTTTTT
CASSLSALAGGYTGELFF
>few|TRBJ2-2|TRBV4-3|TRBD1
TGCGCCAGCAGCCCCGGGACAGGGGTCACCGGGGAGCTGTTTTTT
CASSPGTGVTGELFF
>-|TRBJ2-7|TRBV12-3/TRBV12-4|-
TGTGCCAGCAGTCCAGGACTTTTAGGAGCCTACGAGCAGTACTTC
CASSPGLLGAYEQYF
>-|TRBJ2-2|TRBV4-3|TRBD2
TGCGCCAGCAGCCAAGTTAGCGGGGGGAACACCGGGGAGCTGTTTTTT
CASSQVSGGNTGELFF
>few|TRBJ2-2|TRBV20-1|-
TGCAGTGCTACAACGGACAACACCGGGGAGCTGTTTTTT
CSATTDNTGELFF
>-|TRBJ1-4|TRBV29-1|-
TGCAGCGTTGTGGGGGCCGGGGGAAAACTGTTTTTT
CSVVGAGGKLFF
>few|TRBJ2-7|TRBV12-3/TRBV12-4|-
TGTGCCAGCAGTCCCGGACCGTTGGGCTCCTACGAGCAGTACTTC
CASSPGPLGSYEQYF
>many|TRBJ2-3|TRBV7-2|TRBD2
TGTGCCAGCAGCTACATTAGCGGGAGGGGCACAGATACGCAGTATTTT
CASSYISGRGTDTQYF
>once|TRBJ2-5|TRBV5-1|-
TGCGCCAGCACACCTGGGGACCGGGAATTGGGGACCCAGTACTTC
CASTPGDRELGTQYF
>-|TRBJ2-1|TRBV5-1|-
TGCGCCAGCAGCTTGGGGGGGCGGAATGAGCAGTTCTTC
CASSLGGRNEQFF
>few|TRBJ2-4|TRBV28|-
TGTGCCAGCAGTTCCCCCGCAGGGAGGAAAAACATTCAGTACTTC
CASSSPAGRKNIQYF
>few|TRBJ2-1|TRBV27|-
TGTGCCAGCAGTTTAGGAGGGTTTAGTAGCAATGAGCAGTTCTTC
CASSLGGFSSNEQFF
>-|TRBJ2-3|TRBV5-1|-
TGCGCCAGCACACTGGGGGGTTCGGACACAGATACGCAGTATTTT
CASTLGGSDTDTQYF
>few|TRBJ2-3|TRBV12-3/TRBV12-4|TRBD2
TGTGCCAGCAGTTTTAGTCTAGCGGAAGATACGCAGTATTTT
CASSFSLAEDTQYF
>few|TRBJ2-7|TRBV6-6|-
TGTGCCAGCAGTTATACGGTATACGAGCAGTACTTC
CASSYTVYEQYF
>-|TRBJ1-3|TRBV12-5|-
TGTGCTAGCAAGGAGGGGAGCGGAAACACCATATATTTT
CASKEGSGNTIYF
>-|TRBJ2-2|TRBV12-3/TRBV12-4|TRBD1
TGTGCCAGCAGTCCCCCGACAGGGTTGAACACCGGGGAGCTGTTTTTT
CASSPPTGLNTGELFF
>many|TRBJ2-3|TRBV5-5|TRBD1
TGTGCCAGCAGCTTGGTGCAGGGGGCTGGAGATACGCAGTATTTT
CASSLVQGAGDTQYF
>-|TRBJ2-1|TRBV5-1|TRBD2
TGCGCCAGCAGCCCCCTGACTAGCGCAGTTGGGGATGAGCAGTTCTTC
CASSPLTSAVGDEQFF
>-|TRBJ2-5|TRBV5-1|-
TGCGCCAGCAGCTTTTTAGCGGAACAAGAGACCCAGTACTTC
CASSFLAEQETQYF
>medium-sized|TRBJ2-7|TRBV25-1|-
TGTGCCAGCATCGACGGGGGTTCCTCCTACGAGCAGTACTTC
CASIDGGSSYEQYF
>-|TRBJ2-1|TRBV29-1|-
TGCAGCGTTGAAGATAGAGGGCGGACCGCTGATGAGCAGTTCTTC
CSVEDRGRTADEQFF
>few|TRBJ2-2|TRBV28|-
TGTGCCAGCAGTTTTGAAACAGGACGCACCGGGGAGCTGTTTTTT
CASSFETGRTGELFF
>few|TRBJ2-7|TRBV15|TRBD2
TGTGCCACCAGCAGGGGAGGGGACTCCTACGAGCAGTACTTC
CATSRGGDSYEQYF